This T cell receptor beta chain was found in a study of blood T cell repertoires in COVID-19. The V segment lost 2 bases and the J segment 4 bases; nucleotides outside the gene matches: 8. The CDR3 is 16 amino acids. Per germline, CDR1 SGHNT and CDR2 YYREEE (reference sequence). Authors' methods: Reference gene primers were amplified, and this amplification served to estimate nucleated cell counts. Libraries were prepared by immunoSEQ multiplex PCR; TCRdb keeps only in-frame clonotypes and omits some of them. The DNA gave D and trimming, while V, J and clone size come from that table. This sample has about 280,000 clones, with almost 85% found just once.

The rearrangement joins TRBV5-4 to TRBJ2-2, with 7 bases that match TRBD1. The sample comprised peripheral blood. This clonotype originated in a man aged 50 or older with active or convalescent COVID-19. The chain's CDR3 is CASSLFGQAVTGELFF. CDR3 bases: TGTGCCAGCAGCTTATTTGGACAGGCGGTCACCGGGGAGCTGTTTTTT.